The 10 T cell receptor beta chains listed next were all sequenced from one sample in a study of cytotoxic CD8 clonotypes in ibrutinib-treated CLL. Profiled with immunoSEQ multiplex PCR; TCRdb holds only in-frame clones, not every one. Of 60,000 or so clones listed, roughly 57% are singletons. Sequenced material: PBMCs, taken after 12 months of ibrutinib treatment. These receptors came from a human donor with chronic lymphocytic leukemia.

The V call is TRBV6-5, the J call TRBJ2-4, with 8 bases that match TRBD1. Germline V gene lookup returns CDR1 MNHEY and CDR2 SVGAGI. J lost 0 bases, V lost 6 bases, and 4 bases had no gene match. CDR3 length: 15 residues. This CDR3 is CASSQGARAKNIQYF. CDR3 sequence (DNA): TGTGCCAGCAGCCAGGGGGCGCGAGCCAAAAACATTCAGTACTTC.

The rearrangement links TRBV5-1 to TRBJ2-3, with D hard to call. V lost 2 bases and J lost 5, with 9 bases in between. The germline V gene has CDR1 SGHRS and CDR2 YFSETQ. This CDR3 contains 13 residues. The CDR3 DNA reads TGCGCCAGCAGCTTCCGAATGGGAGATACGCAGTATTTT. Its protein is CASSFRMGDTQYF.

The chain carries TRBV5-4 and TRBJ2-1, with 9 bases lining up with TRBD2. CDR1 is SGHNT and CDR2 is YYREEE in the germline V gene (reference sequence). The CDR3 is 16 amino acids. V was pared by 0 bases and J by 1 base, with 2 bases of the junction left unmatched. CDR3 region: CASSLGGLASYNEQFF. The CDR3 DNA reads as TGTGCCAGCAGCTTGGGGGGACTAGCATCCTACAATGAGCAGTTCTTC.

This chain links TRBV5-6 with TRBJ2-7, with 7 bases fitting TRBD2. Losses at the gene ends were 1 base for V and 4 bases for J; bases not matched to a gene: 2. Germline V lookup: CDR1 SGHDT, CDR2 YYEEEE. The CDR3 spans 13 residues. The CDR3 here is CASSLSGVYEQYV. CDR3 coding DNA: TGTGCCAGCAGCTTGAGCGGGGTATACGAGCAGTACGTC.

The V call is TRBV27, the J call TRBJ1-6, with D uncertain. The CDR3 sequence is 14 residues long. Trimming shortened V by 3 bases and J by 9 bases, and 12 bases separated the two germline ends. Germline CDR1 is MNHEY and CDR2 is SMNVEV (reference sequence). This CDR3 reads CASSFLTRRSPLHF. The CDR3 region has the DNA TGTGCCAGCAGTTTTCTCACTCGCCGTTCACCCCTCCACTTT.

The table lists this clone with a few counts. The genes are TRBV10-3 and TRBJ2-5; TRBD2 matches 8 bases. The CDR3 totals 14 residues. Germline assignment: CDR1 ENHRY and CDR2 SYGVKD. V lost 3 bases and J lost 0; bases outside the gene matches: 0. The CDR3 spells CAISELADQETQYF. DNA for the CDR3: TGTGCCATCAGTGAACTAGCGGACCAAGAGACCCAGTACTTC.

Turning to this clone: The junction and the germline gene differ at one end; a read error may be behind it. The rearrangement links TRBV28 to TRBJ1-2, with D maybe TRBD1 (6 bases). In germline, CDR1 is MDHEN, CDR2 SYDVKM. This CDR3 has 17 amino acids. The CDR3 loop reads CASSLSTLTGFVYGHTF. DNA for the CDR3: TGTGCCAGCAGTTTATCCACCCTCACAGGGTTTGTTTATGGCCACACCTTC.

This clone was detected a few times. The gene calls are TRBV5-6 and TRBJ2-4; 8 bases align to TRBD1. CDR3 length equals 18 residues. Per the germline V gene, CDR1 is SGHDT and CDR2 is YYEEEE. Unmatched junction bases numbered 9, after V lost 1 base and J lost 0 bases. The CDR3 nucleotides read TGTGCCAGCAGCTTGCGACAGGGGCGTGAAGTAGCCAAAAACATTCAGTACTTC. Its protein product is CASSLRQGREVAKNIQYF.

The chain is built from TRBV7-2 and TRBJ1-1; unclear D gene. The V gene's germline CDR1 is SGHTA and CDR2 FQGNSA. Trimming took 5 bases from V and 0 from J, leaving 13 bases between them. The CDR3 has 15 amino acids. The CDR3 coding sequence is TGTGCCAGCAGCCCCCAAGTGTTTCTGAACACTGAAGCTTTCTTT. This sequence encodes CASSPQVFLNTEAFF.

This clone showed up many times. The chain recombines TRBV5-1 with TRBJ2-3; D is tentatively TRBD1 or TRBD2 (6 bases each). The V gene's germline CDR1 is SGHRS and CDR2 YFSETQ. The CDR3 runs to 15 residues. The V and J ends lost 4 bases and 2 bases respectively, with 14 bases between them. CDR3 nucleotides: TGCGCCAGCAGCGATGCGGGACACAACACAGATACGCAGTATTTT. Translated: CASSDAGHNTDTQYF.